These 25 T cell receptor beta chains share one sample of origin, sequenced in a study. TCRdb re-called the RT-PCR reads through MiXCR, storing one row per CDR3 protein. The data hold hundreds of thousands of distinct CDR3 sequences, with 12% to 15% observed a single time. Sequenced: memory CD4+ T cells from blood. These receptors came from a female donor in good health, serving as a healthy control.

This clonotype has just a few counts. V gene TRBV20-1 combines with J gene TRBJ1-2; D is possibly TRBD1 (5 bases). The CDR3 length is 14 residues. Trimming shortened V by 0 bases and J by 7 bases, and 15 bases separated the two germline ends. Germline V CDR1 and CDR2: DFQATT, SNEGSKA (reference sequence). The CDR3 loop reads CSARDLGLGRGYTF. CDR3 DNA: TGCAGTGCTAGAGATCTCGGGTTGGGACGTGGCTACACCTTC.

The chain couples TRBV20-1 to TRBJ2-1, with a possible D match to TRBD1 (5 bases). From germline, CDR1 is DFQATT and CDR2 SNEGSKA (reference sequence). The CDR3 is made up of 13 amino acids. Trimming took 3 bases from V and 3 from J, leaving 9 bases between them. CDR3 residues: CSARITGYNEQFF. The CDR3 bases are TGCAGTGCTAGGATCACAGGCTACAATGAGCAGTTCTTC.

The chain carries TRBV10-3 and TRBJ2-2; D not resolved. The CDR3 is 13 residues long. The V end lost 8 bases, the J end lost 2 bases, and 9 bases lay between the germline ends. Germline values: CDR1 ENHRY, CDR2 SYGVKD. The CDR3 coding sequence is TGTGCCATCGGGCAGTTCAACACCGGGGAGCTGTTTTTT. As protein: CAIGQFNTGELFF.

The CDR3, as DNA: TGCAGTGCTAGAGATCGGTCAGATCAGCCCCAGCATTTT. This encodes CSARDRSDQPQHF. The chain couples TRBV20-1 to TRBJ1-5; no clear D. V lost 0 bases and J 5 bases, leaving 8 bases between the germline ends. From germline, CDR1 is DFQATT and CDR2 SNEGSKA (reference sequence). This CDR3 has 13 amino acids.

This clonotype was observed many times. J is TRBJ2-2 and V is TRBV29-1; D is ambiguous. V was clipped by 7 bases and J by 3 bases, with 9 bases between them. Germline lookup yields CDR1 SQVTM and CDR2 ANQGSEA. The length of the CDR3 is 12 residues. The CDR3 loop is CSATEYTGELFF. DNA of the CDR3: TGCAGCGCCACAGAATACACCGGGGAGCTGTTTTTT.

The V gene is TRBV7-2, the J gene TRBJ2-2, with TRBD2 identical over 15 bases. J gave up 4 bases and V 4 bases, and 1 base lay outside the gene matches. The CDR3 covers 16 residues. The germline CDR1 and CDR2 sequences are SGHTA and FQGNSA. DNA for the CDR3: TGTGCCAGCAGCTGGACTAGCGGGGGGGCCACCGGGGAGCTGTTTTTT. Amino acids: CASSWTSGGATGELFF.

This clonotype showed up just a few times. This chain links TRBV12-3 or TRBV12-4 with TRBJ2-2; D unresolved. Trimming cost V 5 bases and J 3 bases, with 13 bases left between them. This CDR3 has 15 amino acids. This CDR3 reads CASSPRSRDTGELFF. The CDR3 bases are TGTGCCAGCAGTCCTAGGTCACGAGACACCGGGGAGCTGTTTTTT.

This clonotype was observed at least ten times. V gene TRBV20-1 combines with J gene TRBJ2-7, with no clear D. V lost 0 bases to trimming and J lost 0 bases, with 9 bases between them. Per the germline V gene, CDR1 is DFQATT and CDR2 is SNEGSKA (reference sequence). The CDR3 length is 14 residues. This CDR3 reads CSARDGGFSYEQYF. The CDR3, as DNA: TGCAGTGCTAGAGATGGCGGTTTCTCCTACGAGCAGTACTTC.

This chain connects TRBV7-2 to TRBJ2-5; 10 bases match TRBD1. This CDR3 contains 16 residues. Germline values: CDR1 SGHTA, CDR2 FQGNSA. With 8 bases clipped from V and 4 bases from J, the junction kept 13 bases outside the gene matches. The CDR3 region has the DNA TGTGCCAGCCCAAGCACGGACGGGGACAGGGGAGAGACCCAGTACTTC. Translation gives CASPSTDGDRGETQYF.

This clonotype was recorded a few times. The gene calls are TRBV5-1 and TRBJ2-1; maybe TRBD2 (6 bases). V lost 2 bases, J lost 6 bases, and 18 bases lay in between. The CDR3 loop spans 16 amino acids. From germline, CDR1 is SGHRS and CDR2 YFSETQ. In DNA form, the CDR3 reads TGCGCCAGCAGCTTCGGTGACGGGAGCCCTCCCAATGAGCAGTTCTTC. Translating it yields CASSFGDGSPPNEQFF.

This clonotype appeared a few times. V is TRBV5-1 and J is TRBJ2-3; D ambiguous. Per germline, CDR1 SGHRS and CDR2 YFSETQ. This CDR3 is built from 16 residues. V was trimmed by 5 bases and J by 1 base, leaving 17 bases between them. CDR3 residues: CASSIDPPGRTDTQYF. The CDR3 DNA follows: TGCGCCAGCAGTATCGACCCCCCGGGCCGCACAGATACGCAGTATTTT.

The chain has TRBV12-5 and TRBJ2-1, with TRBD2 matching 11 bases. CDR3 size: 14 residues. Germline lookup yields CDR1 LGHNT and CDR2 FRNRAP. Trimming removed 5 bases from V and 8 bases from J; junction bases left unmatched: 5. The CDR3 loop is CASGHSGRDYEQFF. The CDR3 DNA reads as TGTGCTAGTGGTCATAGCGGGAGGGACTATGAGCAGTTCTTC.

Notes on this clonotype: Since no conserved phenylalanine or tryptophan closes the CDR3, a read error is the likely cause. The DNA is omitted, as the CDR3 cannot be located on it reliably, and the CDR3 follows TCRdb's listing. This sequence joins TRBV2 and TRBJ2-1; the table's D call, TRBD1, was not checked against the DNA. Germline lookup yields CDR1 SNHLY and CDR2 FYNNEI. The CDR3 totals 13 residues, both ends included. CDR3: CASSGRPPTFSWL.

This clonotype was observed at least ten times. Compared with germline, one end of the junction differs, possibly owing to a read error. This chain uses TRBV5-1 with TRBJ2-5; a possible D gene is TRBD1 (5 bases). The CDR3 has 11 amino acids. Germline-derived CDR1 and CDR2 are SGHRS and YFSETQ. The CDR3 nucleotides are TGTGCCAGCCGACAGCAAGAGACCCAGTACTTC. Protein sequence: CASRQQETQYF.

This chain uses TRBV28 with TRBJ1-4; D ambiguous. Trimming cost V 7 bases and J 3 bases, with 6 bases left between them. The germline V gene has CDR1 MDHEN and CDR2 SYDVKM. This CDR3 has 12 residues. CDR3 loop: CASTRANEKLFF. The CDR3, as DNA: TGTGCCAGCACGCGGGCTAATGAAAAACTGTTTTTT.

The chain carries TRBV24-1 and TRBJ2-1, with TRBD1 matching 9 bases. With V trimmed by 5 bases and J by 4 bases, 2 bases remained unmatched. This CDR3 spans 14 amino acids. Per the germline V gene, CDR1 is KGHDR and CDR2 is SFDVKD. The CDR3 sequence: CATSVTGGYNEQFF. CDR3 sequence (DNA): TGTGCCACCAGTGTGACAGGGGGATACAATGAGCAGTTCTTC.

This chain links TRBV29-1 with TRBJ2-1; perhaps TRBD1 as D (6 bases). Germline values: CDR1 SQVTM, CDR2 ANQGSEA. The CDR3 runs 12 residues. The germline V and J ends were trimmed by 3 bases and 3 bases, with 6 bases remaining between them. The CDR3 DNA follows: TGCAGCGTTGAGGACAGCTACAATGAGCAGTTCTTC. It codes for CSVEDSYNEQFF.

This chain uses TRBV5-1 with TRBJ2-3, with D possibly being TRBD2 (5 bases). Germline V gives CDR1 SGHRS, CDR2 YFSETQ. V lost 2 bases and J lost 2, with 12 bases in between. This CDR3 region has 15 residues. Here the CDR3 reads CASSLGGFPTDTQYF. CDR3 DNA: TGCGCCAGCAGCTTAGGCGGGTTCCCCACAGATACGCAGTATTTT.

The rearrangement links TRBV7-2 to TRBJ1-2; D uncertain. V lost 3 bases, J lost 1 base, and 6 bases lay in between. The CDR3 extends over 13 amino acids. Germline CDR1 and CDR2: SGHTA and FQGNSA. CDR3 bases: TGTGCCAGCAGCTTTGGTTATAACTATGGCTACACCTTC. Amino acid sequence: CASSFGYNYGYTF.

The chain carries TRBV12-3 or TRBV12-4 and TRBJ1-2; tentative D call: TRBD1 (5 bases). The CDR3 length is 15 residues. Trimming took off 3 bases at V and 5 bases at J, with 16 bases between the two ends. This chain's CDR3 is CASSFSYGTPYGYTF. CDR3 DNA: TGTGCCAGCAGTTTTAGCTACGGGACGCCTTATGGCTACACCTTC.

This clonotype has at least ten counts. This chain links TRBV3-1 with TRBJ1-2; the D gene is possibly TRBD1 (6 bases). The CDR3 totals 13 residues. The germline V gene encodes CDR1 LGHDT and CDR2 YNNKEL (reference sequence). Trimming pared 7 bases from V and 2 bases from J, leaving 11 bases between. The CDR3 reads CASTPTGNYGYTF. CDR3 bases: TGTGCCAGCACCCCGACAGGCAACTATGGCTACACCTTC.

This clonotype turned up a few times. Given a much more abundant clone one base away, this may be a read error. This chain uses TRBV7-3 with TRBJ2-5; maybe TRBD1 (5 bases). CDR3 length equals 13 residues. CDR1 is SGHTA and CDR2 is FQGTGA in the germline V gene. Between the trimmed V and J ends, which lost 3 bases and 5 bases, there was a span of 10 bases. The CDR3 DNA reads as TGTGCCAGCAGCTTCGGGTGGGGCGAGACCCAGTACTTC. Amino acids: CASSFGWGETQYF. Filled out from reference TRBV7-3 and TRBJ2-5, the complete variable domain reads GAGVSQTPSNKVTEKGKYVELRCDPISGHTALYWYRQSLGQGPEFLIYFQGTGAADDSGLPNDRFFAVRPEGSVSTLKIQRTERGDSAVYLCASSFGWGETQYFGPGTRLLVL.

This clonotype was observed many times. The V call is TRBV5-4, the J call TRBJ2-3, with 12 bases aligning to TRBD2. This CDR3 has 17 residues. Germline V lookup: CDR1 SGHNT, CDR2 YYREEE (reference sequence). The V segment lost 1 base and the J segment 2 bases; nucleotides outside the gene matches: 5. The chain's CDR3 is CASSLRLAGGPTDTQYF. CDR3 in DNA: TGTGCCAGCAGCTTGCGTCTAGCGGGAGGGCCCACAGATACGCAGTATTTT.

V gene TRBV19 combines with J gene TRBJ2-7, with D uncertain. The CDR3 covers 15 residues. CDR1 is LNHDA and CDR2 is SQIVND in the germline V gene (reference sequence). Trimming removed 5 bases at V and 5 bases at J, with 19 bases between. CDR3 sequence: CASSRLDRTAHEQYF. Written as DNA, the CDR3 is TGTGCCAGTAGTCGACTTGACCGAACCGCGCACGAGCAGTACTTC.

The chain joins TRBV3-1 to TRBJ2-1; 14 positions agree with TRBD2. This CDR3 has 15 amino acids. Germline V gene data show CDR1 as LGHDT and CDR2 as YNNKEL (reference sequence). V lost 3 bases and J lost 10; bases outside the gene matches: 5. The DNA of the CDR3 is TGTGCCAGCAGCCACGGGACTAGCGGGGGAAGAGAGCAGTTCTTC. Its translation is CASSHGTSGGREQFF.